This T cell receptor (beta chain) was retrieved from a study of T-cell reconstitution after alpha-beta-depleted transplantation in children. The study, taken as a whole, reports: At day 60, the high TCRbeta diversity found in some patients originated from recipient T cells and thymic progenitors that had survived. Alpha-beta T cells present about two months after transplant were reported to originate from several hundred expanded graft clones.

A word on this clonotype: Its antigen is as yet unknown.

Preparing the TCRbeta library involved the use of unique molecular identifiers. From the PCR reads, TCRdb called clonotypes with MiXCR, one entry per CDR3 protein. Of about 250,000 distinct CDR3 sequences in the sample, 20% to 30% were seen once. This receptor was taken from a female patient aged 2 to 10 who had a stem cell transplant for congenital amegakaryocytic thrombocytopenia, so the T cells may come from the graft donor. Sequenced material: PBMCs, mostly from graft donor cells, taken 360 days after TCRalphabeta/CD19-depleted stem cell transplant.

As DNA, the CDR3 is TGCAGCGTCCAAACGGCCGGGGAGCTGTTTTTT. It encodes CSVQTAGELFF. The chain couples TRBV29-1 to TRBJ2-2; D not resolved. Germline CDR1 reads SQVTM; CDR2 reads ANQGSEA. V was trimmed by 6 bases and J by 6 bases, leaving 8 bases between them. The CDR3 is 11 residues long.